A selection of T cell receptor beta chains follows, all from one sample in a study of blood T cell repertoires in COVID-19. TCRdb keeps only in-frame clones here, not all; method: immunoSEQ multiplex PCR. The sample carries about 180,000 clones, about 90% recorded once. Source material: PBMCs or T cells enriched from blood (not recorded which). The receptors come from a human donor with acute COVID-19. The donor label of this sample is uncertain. The CDR3 runs from the conserved cysteine through the conserved F or W. The order of the fields is J gene, V gene, clone size, D gene, CDR3 DNA, CDR3 protein. The D gene is left open where the match is weak. Clone size is shown for a subset of rows, as once, few, many or a class of expanded clone.

J gene: TRBJ1-6
V gene: TRBV6-5
clone size: -
D gene: TRBD1
CDR3 DNA: TGTGCCAGCAGTACCACAGGGGAGCATTCACCCCTCCACTTT
CDR3 protein: CASSTTGEHSPLHF

J gene: TRBJ1-1
V gene: TRBV6-5
clone size: few
D gene: -
CDR3 DNA: TGTGCCAGCAGTTACGGGGGGGTGAACACTGAAGCTTTCTTT
CDR3 protein: CASSYGGVNTEAFF

J gene: TRBJ1-1
V gene: TRBV3-1/TRBV3-2
clone size: -
D gene: -
CDR3 DNA: TGTGCCAGCAGCCAAGAGGGGCGCACTGAAGCTTTCTTT
CDR3 protein: CASSQEGRTEAFF

J gene: TRBJ2-3
V gene: TRBV2
clone size: once
D gene: -
CDR3 DNA: TGTGCCAGCAGTGGCCGGGTCGGAGTCACAGATACGCAGTATTTT
CDR3 protein: CASSGRVGVTDTQYF

J gene: TRBJ2-7
V gene: TRBV3-1/TRBV3-2
clone size: few
D gene: -
CDR3 DNA: TGTGCCAGCAGCCCCAGGGTGCCCCCCTACGAGCAGTACTTC
CDR3 protein: CASSPRVPPYEQYF

J gene: TRBJ2-5
V gene: TRBV18
clone size: -
D gene: -
CDR3 DNA: TGTGCCAGCTCACCGCGGACAACCCAAGAGACCCAGTACTTC
CDR3 protein: CASSPRTTQETQYF

J gene: TRBJ2-3
V gene: TRBV7-6
clone size: -
D gene: TRBD1
CDR3 DNA: TGTGCCAGCAGCCCGCGAGGGGGCATAGGGACAGATACGCAGTATTTT
CDR3 protein: CASSPRGGIGTDTQYF

J gene: TRBJ1-1
V gene: TRBV27
clone size: -
D gene: -
CDR3 DNA: TGTGCCAGCAGCCACCCAGGCTCTTTTGCTACTGAAGCTTTCTTT
CDR3 protein: CASSHPGSFATEAFF

J gene: TRBJ2-1
V gene: TRBV4-2
clone size: many
D gene: -
CDR3 DNA: TGTGCCAGCAGCCAAGAGGGTAGCCTGAGCTCCTACAATGAGCAGTTCTTC
CDR3 protein: CASSQEGSLSSYNEQFF

J gene: TRBJ2-7
V gene: TRBV6-5
clone size: -
D gene: -
CDR3 DNA: TGTGCCAGCAGTTCCGACAGGACCTGGGGGCAGTACTTC
CDR3 protein: CASSSDRTWGQYF

J gene: TRBJ1-5
V gene: TRBV25-1
clone size: -
D gene: -
CDR3 DNA: TGTGCCCAACCCTCGGACAACCCATGCACCCAGCCCCAGCATTTT
CDR3 protein: CAQPSDNPCTQPQHF

J gene: TRBJ1-1
V gene: TRBV9
clone size: -
D gene: -
CDR3 DNA: TGTGCCAGCAGCGCGACAGGGAACACTGAAGCTTTCTTT
CDR3 protein: CASSATGNTEAFF

J gene: TRBJ1-1
V gene: TRBV3-1/TRBV3-2
clone size: -
D gene: -
CDR3 DNA: TGTGCCAGCAGCCAGAGGGGGGGTAACACTGAAGCTTTCTTT
CDR3 protein: CASSQRGGNTEAFF

J gene: TRBJ1-6
V gene: TRBV6-2/TRBV6-3
clone size: once
D gene: -
CDR3 DNA: TGTGCCAGCAGTTACTATACGGGTTCACCCCTCCACTTT
CDR3 protein: CASSYYTGSPLHF

J gene: TRBJ2-3
V gene: TRBV5-1
clone size: -
D gene: -
CDR3 DNA: TGCGCCAGCAGCTTGGGCGTGGATACGCAGTATTTT
CDR3 protein: CASSLGVDTQYF

J gene: TRBJ1-5
V gene: TRBV6-5
clone size: -
D gene: TRBD1
CDR3 DNA: TGTGCCAGCACAGGGGGATTCAATCAGCCCCAGCATTTT
CDR3 protein: CASTGGFNQPQHF

J gene: TRBJ2-7
V gene: TRBV7-2
clone size: -
D gene: TRBD1
CDR3 DNA: TGTGCCAGCAGCCCAGGGGGATACGAGCAGTACTTC
CDR3 protein: CASSPGGYEQYF

J gene: TRBJ2-7
V gene: TRBV11-2
clone size: -
D gene: -
CDR3 DNA: TGTGCCAGCAGCTTAGGACGAGGCCCCCTAGCCTACGAGCAGTACTTC
CDR3 protein: CASSLGRGPLAYEQYF

J gene: TRBJ2-1
V gene: TRBV5-4
clone size: -
D gene: TRBD2
CDR3 DNA: TGTGCCAGCAGCTTTGGGGCTAGCGGGGCTAACAATGAGCAGTTCTTC
CDR3 protein: CASSFGASGANNEQFF

J gene: TRBJ2-3
V gene: TRBV2
clone size: -
D gene: TRBD1
CDR3 DNA: TGTGCCAGCGGGGGACAGGGGGCCGTTTATACGCAGTATTTT
CDR3 protein: CASGGQGAVYTQYF

J gene: TRBJ2-2
V gene: TRBV6-1
clone size: few
D gene: -
CDR3 DNA: TGTGCCAGCAGTGAAGCGACAGGCCACGGGGAGCTGTTTTTT
CDR3 protein: CASSEATGHGELFF

J gene: TRBJ2-1
V gene: TRBV9
clone size: -
D gene: -
CDR3 DNA: TGTGCCAGCAGCCTTGTGAGCGATGAGCAGTTCTTC
CDR3 protein: CASSLVSDEQFF

J gene: TRBJ1-3
V gene: TRBV4-1
clone size: -
D gene: -
CDR3 DNA: TGCGCCAGCAGCCAACGCCGGGTCCTTCCTGGAAACACCATATATTTT
CDR3 protein: CASSQRRVLPGNTIYF

J gene: TRBJ2-7
V gene: TRBV4-3
clone size: -
D gene: -
CDR3 DNA: TGCGCCAGCAGCCAAGATCGGGGCTACGAGCAGTACTTC
CDR3 protein: CASSQDRGYEQYF

J gene: TRBJ2-3
V gene: TRBV7-3
clone size: once
D gene: -
CDR3 DNA: TGTGCCAGCAGCTTACGACAGGCCGATACGCAGTATTTT
CDR3 protein: CASSLRQADTQYF

J gene: TRBJ1-2
V gene: TRBV10-3
clone size: -
D gene: -
CDR3 DNA: TGTGCCATCAGTGAGGGGCCGCAGGGGTCGGCTGGCTACACCTTC
CDR3 protein: CAISEGPQGSAGYTF

J gene: TRBJ1-1
V gene: TRBV5-1
clone size: -
D gene: TRBD1
CDR3 DNA: TGCGCCAGCAGCCCTAACAGGGGATCGTTCACTGAAGCTTTCTTT
CDR3 protein: CASSPNRGSFTEAFF

J gene: TRBJ1-5
V gene: TRBV6-5
clone size: -
D gene: -
CDR3 DNA: TGTGCCAGCGCTGGCGGTTATAGCAATCAGCCCCAGCATTTT
CDR3 protein: CASAGGYSNQPQHF

J gene: TRBJ1-4
V gene: TRBV7-9
clone size: few
D gene: TRBD1
CDR3 DNA: TGTGCCAGCAGCCCGGGAGACAGGGATCTTGAAAAACTGTTTTTT
CDR3 protein: CASSPGDRDLEKLFF

J gene: TRBJ1-1
V gene: TRBV5-4
clone size: few
D gene: -
CDR3 DNA: TGTGCCGCGGGAGTGCGGGGGAAGGACACTGAAGCTTTCTTT
CDR3 protein: CAAGVRGKDTEAFF

J gene: TRBJ1-3
V gene: TRBV5-5
clone size: -
D gene: -
CDR3 DNA: TGTGCCAGCAGTCCACAGGGCTTAGGAAACACCATATATTTT
CDR3 protein: CASSPQGLGNTIYF

J gene: TRBJ1-1
V gene: TRBV2
clone size: -
D gene: TRBD1
CDR3 DNA: TGTGCCAGCAGGGGACAGGGCGAGAACACTGAAGCTTTCTTT
CDR3 protein: CASRGQGENTEAFF

J gene: TRBJ1-5
V gene: TRBV6-5
clone size: -
D gene: -
CDR3 DNA: TGTGCCAGCAGTTACCGCGGAGTAGAGGAGCCCCAGCATTTT
CDR3 protein: CASSYRGVEEPQHF

J gene: TRBJ2-7
V gene: TRBV2
clone size: -
D gene: TRBD1
CDR3 DNA: TGTGCCAGCAGTCGTAACAGGGGGCAGGAGCAGTACTTC
CDR3 protein: CASSRNRGQEQYF

J gene: TRBJ2-2
V gene: TRBV28
clone size: -
D gene: -
CDR3 DNA: TGTGCCAGCAGTTTAGTCAGACTCAACACCGGGGAGCTGTTTTTT
CDR3 protein: CASSLVRLNTGELFF

J gene: TRBJ2-3
V gene: TRBV18
clone size: -
D gene: TRBD2
CDR3 DNA: TGTGCCAGCTCACCACCGAGGCCAGCGGGGGCCTATCAAGATACGCAGTATTTT
CDR3 protein: CASSPPRPAGAYQDTQYF

J gene: TRBJ2-1
V gene: TRBV7-2
clone size: -
D gene: TRBD2
CDR3 DNA: TGTGCCAGCAGCTTACGCGGGGGGTCATACAATGAGCAGTTCTTC
CDR3 protein: CASSLRGGSYNEQFF

J gene: TRBJ1-3
V gene: TRBV5-4
clone size: once
D gene: -
CDR3 DNA: TGTGCCAGCAGCGCAGGGGCTCCGGGCTCTGGAAACACCATATATTTT
CDR3 protein: CASSAGAPGSGNTIYF

J gene: TRBJ2-2
V gene: TRBV11-1
clone size: -
D gene: -
CDR3 DNA: TGTGCCAGCAGCTCGCAGGGTTTGGCCGGGGAGCTGTTTTTT
CDR3 protein: CASSSQGLAGELFF

J gene: TRBJ2-3
V gene: TRBV9
clone size: -
D gene: -
CDR3 DNA: TGTGCCAGCAGCCATCGAGATTCCACAGATACGCAGTATTTT
CDR3 protein: CASSHRDSTDTQYF

J gene: TRBJ2-1
V gene: TRBV7-9
clone size: -
D gene: TRBD2
CDR3 DNA: TGTGCCAGCACCCCAGCGGGGGCCTTCTTCAATGAGCAGTTCTTC
CDR3 protein: CASTPAGAFFNEQFF

J gene: TRBJ1-5
V gene: TRBV11-3
clone size: few
D gene: -
CDR3 DNA: TGTGCCAGCAGCACGCTGACAACAGGGAACGCTCAGCCCCAGCATTTT
CDR3 protein: CASSTLTTGNAQPQHF

J gene: TRBJ1-5
V gene: TRBV6-5
clone size: few
D gene: -
CDR3 DNA: TGTGCCAGCAGTTTTACGGAGCGGCAGCCCCAGCATTTT
CDR3 protein: CASSFTERQPQHF

J gene: TRBJ1-4
V gene: TRBV9
clone size: -
D gene: -
CDR3 DNA: TGTGCCAGCAGCCCCGAACAGGGCGGCGAAAAACTGTTTTTT
CDR3 protein: CASSPEQGGEKLFF

J gene: TRBJ2-1
V gene: TRBV13
clone size: -
D gene: -
CDR3 DNA: TGTGCCAGCAGCCAGCGAGGGGGGGGCTCTTACTCCTACAATGAGCAGTTCTTC
CDR3 protein: CASSQRGGGSYSYNEQFF

J gene: TRBJ2-2
V gene: TRBV4-3
clone size: -
D gene: -
CDR3 DNA: TGCGCCAGCAGCCGGATTCTAGCGAACACCGGGGAGCTGTTTTTT
CDR3 protein: CASSRILANTGELFF

J gene: TRBJ1-5
V gene: TRBV7-2
clone size: -
D gene: TRBD1
CDR3 DNA: TGTGCCAGCAGCTTAGATCGACAGGGGAATCAGCCCCAGCATTTT
CDR3 protein: CASSLDRQGNQPQHF

J gene: TRBJ1-2
V gene: TRBV5-5
clone size: -
D gene: -
CDR3 DNA: TGTGCCAGCAGCCCAGTCACGGAGAACTATGGCTACACCTTC
CDR3 protein: CASSPVTENYGYTF

J gene: TRBJ1-2
V gene: TRBV19
clone size: -
D gene: TRBD1
CDR3 DNA: TGTGCCAGTAGACAGGGGGCCCTCGATAACTATGGCTACACCTTC
CDR3 protein: CASRQGALDNYGYTF

J gene: TRBJ2-1
V gene: TRBV27
clone size: -
D gene: TRBD2
CDR3 DNA: TGTGCCAGCAGTTCGGGACTAGCGATGAATGAGCAGTTCTTC
CDR3 protein: CASSSGLAMNEQFF

J gene: TRBJ2-7
V gene: TRBV30
clone size: -
D gene: TRBD1
CDR3 DNA: TGTGCCTGGAGTTCCGGGACAGGGGGCTACTACGAGCAGTACTTC
CDR3 protein: CAWSSGTGGYYEQYF

J gene: TRBJ2-5
V gene: TRBV7-2
clone size: -
D gene: -
CDR3 DNA: TGTGCCAGCAGCTTAGATGGGGCTTTCGGGGAGACCCAGTACTTC
CDR3 protein: CASSLDGAFGETQYF

J gene: TRBJ2-2
V gene: TRBV15
clone size: -
D gene: TRBD1
CDR3 DNA: TGTGCCACCAGCAGGCAGAGGGGGCGCGACACCGGGGAGCTGTTTTTT
CDR3 protein: CATSRQRGRDTGELFF

J gene: TRBJ2-5
V gene: TRBV6-5
clone size: -
D gene: -
CDR3 DNA: TGTGCCAGCAGCCTTCAGACACAGGAGACCCAGTACTTC
CDR3 protein: CASSLQTQETQYF